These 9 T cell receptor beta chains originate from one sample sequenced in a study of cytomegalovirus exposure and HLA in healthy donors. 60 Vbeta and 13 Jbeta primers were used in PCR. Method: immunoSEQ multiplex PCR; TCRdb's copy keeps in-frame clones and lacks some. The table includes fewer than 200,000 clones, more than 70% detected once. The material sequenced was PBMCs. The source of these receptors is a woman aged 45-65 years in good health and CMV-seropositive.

In DNA, the CDR3 is TGTGCCAGCAGCGTAAGATCGGGGGGAGCGGGATCCTACGAGCAGTACTTC. Encoded protein: CASSVRSGGAGSYEQYF. This sequence joins TRBV9 and TRBJ2-7, with 7 bases matching TRBD2. The V and J ends lost 1 base and 1 base, in that order; junction bases with no gene match: 11. Germline V gives CDR1 SGDLS, CDR2 YYNGEE. The CDR3 covers 17 residues. The whole variable domain, remainder taken from reference TRBV9 and TRBJ2-7, is DSGVTQTPKHLITATGQRVTLRCSPRSGDLSVYWYQQSLDQGLQFLIQYYNGEERAKGNILERFSAQQFPDLHSELNLSSLELGDSALYFCASSVRSGGAGSYEQYFGPGTRLTVT.

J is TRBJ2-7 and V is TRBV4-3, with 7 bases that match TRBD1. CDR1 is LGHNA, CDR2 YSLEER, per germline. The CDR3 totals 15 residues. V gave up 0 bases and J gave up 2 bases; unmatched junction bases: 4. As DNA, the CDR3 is TGCGCCAGCAGCCAAGATGGGACAGCAACCTACGAGCAGTACTTC. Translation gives CASSQDGTATYEQYF.

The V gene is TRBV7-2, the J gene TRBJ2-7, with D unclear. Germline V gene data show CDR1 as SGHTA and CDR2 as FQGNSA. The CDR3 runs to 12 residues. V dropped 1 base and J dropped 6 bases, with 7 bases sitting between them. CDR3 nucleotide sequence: TGTGCCAGCAGCTTAGTGGGCTCCGAGCAGTACTTC. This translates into CASSLVGSEQYF. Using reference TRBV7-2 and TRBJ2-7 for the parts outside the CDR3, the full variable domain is GAGVSQSPSNKVTEKGKDVELRCDPISGHTALYWYRQSLGQGLEFLIYFQGNSAPDKSGLPSDRFSAERTGGSVSTLTIQRTQQEDSAVYLCASSLVGSEQYFGPGTRLTVT.

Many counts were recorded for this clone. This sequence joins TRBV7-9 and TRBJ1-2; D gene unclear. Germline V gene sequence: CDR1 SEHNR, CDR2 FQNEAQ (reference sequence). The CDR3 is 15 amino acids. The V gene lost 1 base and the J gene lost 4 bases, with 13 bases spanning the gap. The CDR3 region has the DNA TGTGCCAGCAGCTTAGGTGCTCAGATGATCTATGGCTACACCTTC. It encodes CASSLGAQMIYGYTF.

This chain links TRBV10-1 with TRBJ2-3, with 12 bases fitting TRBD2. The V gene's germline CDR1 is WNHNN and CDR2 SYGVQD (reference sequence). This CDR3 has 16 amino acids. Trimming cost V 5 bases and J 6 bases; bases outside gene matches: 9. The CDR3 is CASSPYLAGGRDTQYF. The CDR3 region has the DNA TGCGCCAGCAGTCCCTACCTAGCGGGGGGGCGGGATACGCAGTATTTT.

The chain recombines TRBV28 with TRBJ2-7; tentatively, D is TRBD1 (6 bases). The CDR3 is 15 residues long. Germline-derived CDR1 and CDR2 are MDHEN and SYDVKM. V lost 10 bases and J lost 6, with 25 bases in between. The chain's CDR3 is CAIRPRGKRGTEQYF. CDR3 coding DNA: TGTGCCATCAGACCCAGGGGTAAACGCGGTACCGAGCAGTACTTC.

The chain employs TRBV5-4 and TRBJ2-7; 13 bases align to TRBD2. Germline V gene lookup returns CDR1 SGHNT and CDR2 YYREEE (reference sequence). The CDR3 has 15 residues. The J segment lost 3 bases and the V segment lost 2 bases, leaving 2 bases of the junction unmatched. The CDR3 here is CASSLGLAGVYEQYF. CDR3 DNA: TGTGCCAGCAGCTTAGGACTAGCGGGAGTCTACGAGCAGTACTTC.

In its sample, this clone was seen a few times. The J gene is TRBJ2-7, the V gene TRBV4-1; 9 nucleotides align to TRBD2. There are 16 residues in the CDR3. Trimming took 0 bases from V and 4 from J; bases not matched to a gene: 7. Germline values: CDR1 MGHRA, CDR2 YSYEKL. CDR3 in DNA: TGCGCCAGCAGCCAAGAATTAGTAGCGGGAGCATACGAGCAGTACTTC. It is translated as CASSQELVAGAYEQYF.

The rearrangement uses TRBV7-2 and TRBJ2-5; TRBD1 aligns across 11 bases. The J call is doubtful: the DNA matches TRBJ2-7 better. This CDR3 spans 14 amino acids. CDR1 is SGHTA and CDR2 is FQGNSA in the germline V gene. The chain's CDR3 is CASSLDRGPYEQYF. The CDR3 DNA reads TGTGCCAGCAGCCTGGACAGGGGGCCCTACGAGCAGTACTTC.